One T cell receptor beta chain is described in this entry. This record comes from a study of a mutant IDH1 vaccine in newly diagnosed glioma. With V trimmed by 1 base and J by 4 bases, 5 bases remained unmatched. The CDR3 has 15 amino acids. CDR1 and CDR2 from the germline V gene are SGHDN and FVKESK. The time point denotes: baseline, week 1 (first vaccination visit). Treatment indicated: pre-vaccination baseline after standard-of-care therapy. TCRdb's copy holds only in-frame clones and misses some; the assay was immunoSEQ multiplex PCR. The sample includes around 87,000 clones, 83% seen only once; the top ten take 7.4%.

The sequencing used PBMCs, collected from a glioma patient treated with radiotherapy, temozolomide or both. The clonotype comes from a woman aged 45-65 years with glioma. This rearrangement joins TRBV14 to TRBJ1-2, with 8 bases matching TRBD1. The CDR3 sequence: CASSQGAGGFYGYTF. The CDR3 coding sequence is TGTGCCAGCAGCCAAGGGGCAGGGGGCTTCTATGGCTACACCTTC.